The rows below give T cell receptor beta chains drawn from one sample of a study of blood T cells in healthy people across ages. TCRdb reprocessed the 5' RACE reads with MiXCR, giving one entry per CDR3 protein. Of around 900,000 distinct CDR3 sequences in the sample, roughly 47% were seen once. Sequencing input: blood. Receptor source: a woman aged 55-69 years in good health. Each CDR3 is given with its conserved first and last residue. Fields, in order: V gene, J gene, clone size, D gene, CDR3 DNA, CDR3 protein. A D gene is named only where the DNA matches it firmly. Size values are once, few and many counts, or a class for expanded clones, and some rows have none.

>TRBV20-1|TRBJ2-1|few|.
TGCAGTGCTAGAAATACTAACCATACGGACAATGAGCAGTTCTTC
CSARNTNHTDNEQFF
>TRBV12-3/TRBV12-4|TRBJ2-3|.|.
TGTGCCAGCAGTTTAGGTGATACGGAGTATTTT
CASSLGDTEYF
>TRBV4-1|TRBJ2-7|few|TRBD2
TGCGCCAGCAGTATGACTAGCGGAGCCTACGAGCAGTACTTC
CASSMTSGAYEQYF
>TRBV20-1|TRBJ2-5|.|.
TGCAGTGCTAGAGATCCCGTTGGCTGGCAAGAGACCCAGTACTTC
CSARDPVGWQETQYF
>TRBV29-1|TRBJ2-7|.|.
TGCAGCGTTGATCGGCAGGGGGGATACGAGCAGTACTTC
CSVDRQGGYEQYF
>TRBV6-6|TRBJ2-7|few|TRBD1
TGTGCCAGCAGAGCCGGGACAGGGTTCTACGAGCAGTACTTC
CASRAGTGFYEQYF
>TRBV7-8|TRBJ2-5|.|TRBD2
TGTGCCAGCAGCTCCAGACGGACTAGCGGGAGAGTCCAAGAGACCCAGTACTTC
CASSSRRTSGRVQETQYF
>TRBV7-9|TRBJ2-7|few|.
TGTGCCAGCAGCTTCCTGACAGATTACGAGCAGTACTTC
CASSFLTDYEQYF
>TRBV4-3|TRBJ1-2|few|.
TGCGCCAGCAGCCCAGAGGGACCTATTGTCATTTATCGCTACACCTTC
CASSPEGPIVIYRYTF
>TRBV29-1|TRBJ2-3|.|.
TGCAGCGTTTCTAGCGTTGGCACAGATACGCAGTATTTT
CSVSSVGTDTQYF
>TRBV7-2|TRBJ2-4|.|.
TGTGCCACGAGAGGGGGAAACATTCAGTACTTC
CATRGGNIQYF
>TRBV5-1|TRBJ2-3|.|.
TGCGCCAGCACGCTAGAGGACAGCCTCTCAGATACGCAGTATTTT
CASTLEDSLSDTQYF
>TRBV6-1|TRBJ2-5|few|.
TGTGCCAGCAGGGAGTTGGAGACCCAGTACTTC
CASRELETQYF
>TRBV20-1|TRBJ2-5|few|.
TGCAGTGGGCGCTTCCAAGAGACCCAGTACTTC
CSGRFQETQYF
>TRBV5-5|TRBJ2-3|few|.
TGTGCCAGCAGCTTCTGGGTAGATACGCAGTATTTT
CASSFWVDTQYF
>TRBV11-2|TRBJ2-3|.|.
TGTGCCAGCAGCTTATACGGGGGAGGCACAGATACGCAGTATTTT
CASSLYGGGTDTQYF
>TRBV14|TRBJ2-7|.|.
TGTGCCAGCAGCCAAGATCGGAACATTCTCTCCTACAATGAGCAGTACTTC
CASSQDRNILSYNEQYF
>TRBV7-4|TRBJ2-3|few|.
TGTGCCAGCATCTACAGGATTGCTCGCACAGATACGCAGTATTTT
CASIYRIARTDTQYF
>TRBV18|TRBJ2-5|.|TRBD2
TGTGCCAGCTCACCACGATTACTAGCGGGCTCGCGGGAGACCCAGTACTTC
CASSPRLLAGSRETQYF
>TRBV6-6|TRBJ1-2|few|TRBD1
TGTGCCAGCAGGCACGGGACAGGGCCATATGGCTACACCTTC
CASRHGTGPYGYTF
>TRBV10-3|TRBJ1-2|few|.
TGTGCCATCAGTGCCCAGGGAGCTAACTATGGCTACACCTTC
CAISAQGANYGYTF
>TRBV27|TRBJ2-1|.|.
TGTGCCAGCAGTTTATCGCGACAGAGCTCCTACAATGAGCAGTTCTTC
CASSLSRQSSYNEQFF
>TRBV7-9|TRBJ2-7|.|.
TGTGCCAGCAGCCCTGGGGATACCTACGAGCAGTACTTC
CASSPGDTYEQYF
>TRBV7-2|TRBJ2-7|.|TRBD2
TGTGCCAGCAGCAAGACTAGCGGCTACGAGCAGTACTTC
CASSKTSGYEQYF
>TRBV28|TRBJ2-4|.|TRBD1
TGTGCCAGCAGTCCAAGCAGGGACAGAGAGCAAAACATTCAGTACTTC
CASSPSRDREQNIQYF
>TRBV6-2/TRBV6-3|TRBJ2-2|once|.
TGTGCCAGCACCGGAGAGGTCCTCCGGCGAACCGGGGAGCTGTTTTTT
CASTGEVLRRTGELFF
>TRBV15|TRBJ2-4|.|.
TGTGCCACCAGCGGAGTCTCAGGGTCAGGCATTCAGTACTTC
CATSGVSGSGIQYF
>TRBV9|TRBJ2-3|few|.
TGTGCCAGCAGCGTTGGGGGATACACAGATACGCAGTATTTT
CASSVGGYTDTQYF
>TRBV7-9|TRBJ2-7|.|TRBD2
TGTGCCAGCAGCTTAGGGACTAGCGTCTACTACGAGCAGTACTTC
CASSLGTSVYYEQYF
>TRBV7-2|TRBJ2-6|.|TRBD1
TGTGCCAGCAGCCCCGGACAGGGGGCGATTGGGGCCAACGTCCTGACTTTC
CASSPGQGAIGANVLTF
>TRBV20-1|TRBJ2-5|once|TRBD2
TGCAGTGCTAGAACCTTAGCGGGAGTGGAGACCCAGTACTTC
CSARTLAGVETQYF
>TRBV7-2|TRBJ1-2|.|.
TGTGCCAGCAGCTTAGATCCTGGGGGGGGCTACACCTTC
CASSLDPGGGYTF
>TRBV29-1|TRBJ2-3|.|.
TGCAGCGTTGAGGGTGTGGACAAACTCCGCACAGATGCGCAGTATTTT
CSVEGVDKLRTDAQYF
>TRBV3-1|TRBJ2-2|.|.
TGTGCCAGCTCAGAGACATACACCGGGGAGCTGTTTTTT
CASSETYTGELFF
>TRBV5-1|TRBJ2-3|once|.
TGCGCCAGCAGCTTGCTTCGTGCCCCAGATACGCAGTATTTT
CASSLLRAPDTQYF
>TRBV20-1|TRBJ2-3|few|.
TGCAGTGCTAGCGACCCCTTATATACAGATACGCAGTATTTT
CSASDPLYTDTQYF
>TRBV5-1|TRBJ2-4|.|TRBD1
TGCGCCAGCAGCTTGTACAGGGGAGACATTCAGTACTTC
CASSLYRGDIQYF
>TRBV7-9|TRBJ2-5|.|TRBD1
TGTGCCAGCAGCTCGACCACAGGGGGCCGGGAGACCCAGTACTTC
CASSSTTGGRETQYF
>TRBV6-2/TRBV6-3|TRBJ2-3|.|TRBD2
TGTGCCAGCAGTTGTCTAGCGGGAGAGACCACAGATACGCAGTATTTT
CASSCLAGETTDTQYF
>TRBV20-1|TRBJ2-5|.|.
TGCAGTGCTAGAGATATTAGCCCCGTCCGGGGGTACAATGAGCAGTACTTC
CSARDISPVRGYNEQYF
>TRBV10-1|TRBJ2-5|.|.
TGCGCCAGCGGTGATTGGGTCGGCGGGACCCAGTACTTC
CASGDWVGGTQYF
>TRBV7-9|TRBJ1-1|.|.
TGTGCCAGCAGCTTAGATCGGGTTGAAGCTTTCTTT
CASSLDRVEAFF
>TRBV21-1|TRBJ2-7|.|.
TGTGCCAGCAGCAAAGGGGGACAGACTTATTGTCCCTACGAGCAGTACTTC
CASSKGGQTYCPYEQYF
>TRBV9|TRBJ2-1|.|TRBD2
TGTACCAGCAGCGTAGGCGGGAGTAACAATGAGCAGTTCTTC
CTSSVGGSNNEQFF
>TRBV29-1|TRBJ2-7|.|.
TGCAGCGTTGTTAGGGCAGCTCCCTACGAGCAGTACTTC
CSVVRAAPYEQYF
>TRBV9|TRBJ2-4|.|TRBD2
TGTGCCAGCAGTGCAATGGGGAGCGGGATGGGTCATGAGCAGTACTTC
CASSAMGSGMGHEQYF
>TRBV2|TRBJ2-3|.|.
TGTGCCAGCAGACTGGAGCGTAGCACAGATACGCAGTATTTT
CASRLERSTDTQYF
>TRBV3-1|TRBJ2-5|.|TRBD2
TGTTTCGAAGGGCTAGCGGGAGTGAGTGAGACCCAGTACTTC
CFEGLAGVSETQYF
>TRBV12-3/TRBV12-4|TRBJ2-3|.|.
TGTGCCAGCAGGCGCCGGGACGGCACAGATACGCAGTATTTT
CASRRRDGTDTQYF
>TRBV28|TRBJ2-1|many|TRBD1
TGTGCCAGCAGTTTAAGACAGGGAGTAAGGAATGAGCAGTTCTTC
CASSLRQGVRNEQFF
>TRBV6-1|TRBJ1-4|.|TRBD1
TGTGCCAGCAGTGACCCCCGACAGGGAGCAACTAATGAAAAACTGTTTTTT
CASSDPRQGATNEKLFF
>TRBV6-2/TRBV6-3|TRBJ2-7|.|TRBD2
TGTGCCAGCAGCGACGGGACTAGCGGACCTAGCTCCTACGAGCAGTACTTC
CASSDGTSGPSSYEQYF
>TRBV5-1|TRBJ1-4|.|TRBD1
TGCGCCAGCAGCCTTGCCCGACAGGGAGGGTATGAAAAACTGTTTTTT
CASSLARQGGYEKLFF
>TRBV5-1|TRBJ2-5|few|.
TGCGCCAGCAGCCTATCTAGCGACCCCGGAAGGGAGTACTTC
CASSLSSDPGREYF
>TRBV2|TRBJ1-5|few|TRBD1
TGTGCCAGCCGCAGGGGGTTGAGCAATCAGCCCCAGCATTTT
CASRRGLSNQPQHF
>TRBV5-1|TRBJ2-5|.|.
TGCGCCAGCAGCTTGGCCGATGGGGACATTCTGGAGACCCAGTACTTC
CASSLADGDILETQYF
>TRBV24-1|TRBJ2-5|few|.
TGTGCCACCAGTGACCCCCGCAGCCTCCAAGAGACCCAGTACTTC
CATSDPRSLQETQYF
>TRBV6-6|TRBJ2-3|few|.
TGTGCCAGCAGCGAGGCCGGGGTGGTCACAGATACGCAGTATTTT
CASSEAGVVTDTQYF
>TRBV28|TRBJ2-7|.|.
TGTGCCAGCAGTTTTAAGGCACCCGAACCCTCCTACGAGCAGTACTTC
CASSFKAPEPSYEQYF
>TRBV18|TRBJ1-1|.|.
TGTGCCAGCTCACCGGAGGGCTCGAACACTGAAGCTTTCTTT
CASSPEGSNTEAFF